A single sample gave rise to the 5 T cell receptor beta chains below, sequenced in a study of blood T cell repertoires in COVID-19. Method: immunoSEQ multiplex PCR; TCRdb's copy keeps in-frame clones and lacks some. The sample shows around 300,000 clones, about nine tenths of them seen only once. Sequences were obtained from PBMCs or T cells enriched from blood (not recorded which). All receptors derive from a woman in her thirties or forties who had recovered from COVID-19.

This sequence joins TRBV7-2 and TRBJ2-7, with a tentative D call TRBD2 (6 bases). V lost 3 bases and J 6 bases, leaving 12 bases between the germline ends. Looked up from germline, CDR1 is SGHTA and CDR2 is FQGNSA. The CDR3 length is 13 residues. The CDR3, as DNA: TGTGCCAGCAGCTTTGGGGGGTTGGGCGAGCAGTACTTC. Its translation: CASSFGGLGEQYF.

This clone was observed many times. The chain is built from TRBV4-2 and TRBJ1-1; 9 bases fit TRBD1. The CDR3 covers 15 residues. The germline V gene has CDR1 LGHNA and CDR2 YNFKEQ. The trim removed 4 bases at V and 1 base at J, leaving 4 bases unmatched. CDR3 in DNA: TGTGCCAGCAGCCCGCGGACAGGGGAGAACACTGAAGCTTTCTTT. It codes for CASSPRTGENTEAFF.

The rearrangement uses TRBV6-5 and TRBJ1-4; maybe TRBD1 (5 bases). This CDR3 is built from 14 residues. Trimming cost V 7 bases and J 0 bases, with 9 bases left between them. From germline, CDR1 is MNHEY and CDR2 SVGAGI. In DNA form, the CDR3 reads TGTGCCAGCACTTGGGGGGCAACTAATGAAAAACTGTTTTTT. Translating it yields CASTWGATNEKLFF.

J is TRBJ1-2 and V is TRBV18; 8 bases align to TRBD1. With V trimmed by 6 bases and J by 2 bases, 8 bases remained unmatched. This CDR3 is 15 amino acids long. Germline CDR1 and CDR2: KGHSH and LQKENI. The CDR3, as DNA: TGTGCCAGCTCCCTCGGACAGGGCCCCAACTATGGCTACACCTTC. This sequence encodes CASSLGQGPNYGYTF. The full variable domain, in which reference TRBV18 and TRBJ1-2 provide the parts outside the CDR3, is NAGVMQNPRHLVRRRGQEARLRCSPMKGHSHVYWYRQLPEEGLKFMVYLQKENIIDESGMPKERFSAEFPKEGPSILRIQQVVRGDSAAYFCASSLGQGPNYGYTFGSGTRLTVV.

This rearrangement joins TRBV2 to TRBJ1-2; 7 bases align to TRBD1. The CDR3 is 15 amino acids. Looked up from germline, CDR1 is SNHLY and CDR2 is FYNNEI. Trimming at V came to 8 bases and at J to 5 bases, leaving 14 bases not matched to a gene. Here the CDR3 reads CASAKSSGTEYGYTF. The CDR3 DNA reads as TGTGCCAGCGCAAAATCTTCCGGGACAGAGTATGGCTACACCTTC.